Sequencing of this T cell receptor (beta chain) was carried out in a study of Graves' ophthalmopathy and Graves' hyperthyroidism. General study results and limits: From stable hyperthyroidism, ophthalmopathy was separated by a 13-signature model with 85% to 90% sensitivity and 80% to 82% specificity.

Beta-chain TCR CDR3 regions were amplified from RNA transcripts. Following a first-round RT-PCR that used HTBI primers, a second-round multiplex PCR was carried out. In TCRdb, the multiplex PCR reads were re-called with MiXCR into one record per CDR3 protein. This sample has hundreds of thousands of distinct CDR3 sequences; under 50% occur once, and the top ten carry 3.3%. This clonotype was seen at least ten times. Antigen unknown. Trimming took 4 bases from V and 6 from J, leaving 26 bases between them. The CDR3 loop spans 17 amino acids. From germline, CDR1 is SGDLS and CDR2 YYNGEE. What was sequenced was peripheral blood. This clonotype was sampled from an adult man with Graves' ophthalmopathy. This sequence joins TRBV9 and TRBJ2-7; tentatively, D is TRBD1 or TRBD2 (5 bases each). The CDR3 loop is CASSSGTAPNPFGEQYF. The DNA for the CDR3 is TGTGCCAGCAGCTCCGGGACGGCCCCGAATCCTTTTGGCGAGCAGTACTTC.